This T cell receptor (beta chain) was found in a study of T cells expressing NK-cell markers. The TCR beta cDNA came from 5'RACE template switching with UMIs. TCRdb processed the 5' RACE reads again and assigns one entry to each CDR3 protein, with no DNA. This table holds roughly 300,000 distinct CDR3 sequences. Turning to this clonotype: Its specificity is unknown.

Germline V lookup: CDR1 DFQATT, CDR2 SNEGSKA (reference sequence). The CDR3 totals 13 residues. Study results and limitations: Leadership of the CD3+CD56-NKG2C+ fraction also belonged to these clonotypes in a handful of donors. In over 5 donors, dominant CD3+CD56+NKG2C+ clonotypes ranked among the top 10 CD8+ clonotypes.

The origin of this receptor is a woman aged 18-69 years in good health. Sequencing was carried out using blood T cells: a sorted CD56 or NKG2C T cell subset, CD4+ or CD8+ T cells, or bulk PBMC T cells (not recorded which). This chain uses TRBV20-1 with TRBJ1-1; the TRBD1 assignment by TCRdb is unverifiable without DNA. The CDR3: CSARDRTGFEAFF.